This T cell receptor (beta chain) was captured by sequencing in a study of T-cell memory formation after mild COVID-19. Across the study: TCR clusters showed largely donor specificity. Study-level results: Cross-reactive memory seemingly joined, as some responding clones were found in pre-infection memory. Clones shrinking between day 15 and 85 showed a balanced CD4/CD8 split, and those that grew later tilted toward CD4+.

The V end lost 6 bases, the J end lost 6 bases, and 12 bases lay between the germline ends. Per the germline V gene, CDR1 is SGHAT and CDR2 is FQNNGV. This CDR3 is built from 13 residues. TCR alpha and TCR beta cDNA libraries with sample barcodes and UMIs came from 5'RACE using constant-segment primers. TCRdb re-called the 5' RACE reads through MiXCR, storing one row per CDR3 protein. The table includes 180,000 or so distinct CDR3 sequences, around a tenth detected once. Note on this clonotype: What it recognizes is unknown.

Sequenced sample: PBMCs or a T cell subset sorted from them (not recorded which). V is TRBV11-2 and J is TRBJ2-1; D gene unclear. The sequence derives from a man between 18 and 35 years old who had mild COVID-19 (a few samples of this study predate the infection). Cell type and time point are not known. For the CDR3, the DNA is TGTGCCAGCAGGGTGATCCAGCGCAATGAGCAGTTCTTC. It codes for CASRVIQRNEQFF. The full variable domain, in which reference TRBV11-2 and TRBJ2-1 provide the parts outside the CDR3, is EAGVAQSPRYKIIEKRQSVAFWCNPISGHATLYWYQQILGQGPKLLIQFQNNGVVDDSQLPKDRFSAERLKGVDSTLKIQPAKLEDSAVYLCASRVIQRNEQFFGPGTRLTVL.